What follows describes a single T cell receptor (beta chain). Antigen: not known. The data stem from a study of cytomegalovirus exposure and HLA in healthy donors. Study observations and caveats: One variant, a missense change in DCLRE1C, was linked in a later analysis to TCR beta V- and J-gene trimming. In a later analysis, at a false discovery rate of 0.05, fewer than 20,000 TCR beta sequences were associated with HLA alleles.

The PCR had 60 Vbeta and 13 Jbeta primers. This table comes from immunoSEQ multiplex PCR, and its TCRdb copy is limited to in-frame clones, with some not included. Of about 130,000 clones detected, around 74% appear once; the ten largest clones hold roughly 4.5%. CDR3 length: 15 residues. Germline V gene lookup returns CDR1 LNHDA and CDR2 SQIVND (reference sequence). V lost 4 bases and J 2 bases, leaving 11 bases between the germline ends. The V gene is TRBV19, the J gene TRBJ2-2, with D perhaps TRBD2 (5 bases). The specimen was PBMCs. This TCR was recovered from a man between 18 and 29 years old in good health and CMV-seropositive. The CDR3 DNA sequence: TGTGCCAGTAGTACGGGATTCAGTAACACCGGGGAGCTGTTTTTT. Translation gives CASSTGFSNTGELFF.